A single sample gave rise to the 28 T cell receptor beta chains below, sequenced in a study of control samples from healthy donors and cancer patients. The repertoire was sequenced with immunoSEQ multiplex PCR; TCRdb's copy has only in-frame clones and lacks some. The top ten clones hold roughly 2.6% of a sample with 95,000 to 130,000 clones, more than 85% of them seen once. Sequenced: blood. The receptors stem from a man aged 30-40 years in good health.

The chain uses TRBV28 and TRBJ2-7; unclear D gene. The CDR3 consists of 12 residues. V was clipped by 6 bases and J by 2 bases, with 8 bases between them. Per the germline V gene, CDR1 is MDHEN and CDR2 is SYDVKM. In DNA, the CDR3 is TGTGCCAGCAGCATCAGCACCTACGAGCAGTACTTC. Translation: CASSISTYEQYF.

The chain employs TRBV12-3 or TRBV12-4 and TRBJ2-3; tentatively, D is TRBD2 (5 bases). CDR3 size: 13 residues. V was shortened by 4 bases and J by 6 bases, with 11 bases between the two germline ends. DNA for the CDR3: TGTGCCAGCAGTTCGTCGGGATGGGATACGCAGTATTTT. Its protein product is CASSSSGWDTQYF.

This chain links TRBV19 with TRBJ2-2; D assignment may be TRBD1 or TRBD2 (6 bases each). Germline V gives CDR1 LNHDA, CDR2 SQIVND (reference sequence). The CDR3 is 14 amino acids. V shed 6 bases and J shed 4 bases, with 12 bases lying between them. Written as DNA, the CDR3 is TGTGCCAGTAGAGGGGGGCGGGGCACCGGGGAGCTGTTTTTT. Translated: CASRGGRGTGELFF. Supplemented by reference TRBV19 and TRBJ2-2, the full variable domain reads DGGITQSPKYLFRKEGQNVTLSCEQNLNHDAMYWYRQDPGQGLRLIYYSQIVNDFQKGDIAEGYSVSREKKESFPLTVTSAQKNPTAFYLCASRGGRGTGELFFGEGSRLTVL.

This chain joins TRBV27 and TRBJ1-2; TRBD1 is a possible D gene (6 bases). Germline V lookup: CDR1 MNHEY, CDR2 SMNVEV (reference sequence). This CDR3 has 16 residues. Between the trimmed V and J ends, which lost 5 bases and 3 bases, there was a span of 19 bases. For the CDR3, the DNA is TGTGCCAGCAGTCCAAGCCCGGGACACCTTGACTATGGCTACACCTTC. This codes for CASSPSPGHLDYGYTF.

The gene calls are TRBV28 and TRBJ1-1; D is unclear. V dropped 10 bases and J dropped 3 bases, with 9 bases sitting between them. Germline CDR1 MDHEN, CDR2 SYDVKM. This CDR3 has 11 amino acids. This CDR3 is CATRLYTEAFF. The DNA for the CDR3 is TGTGCCACACGCCTGTACACTGAAGCTTTCTTT.

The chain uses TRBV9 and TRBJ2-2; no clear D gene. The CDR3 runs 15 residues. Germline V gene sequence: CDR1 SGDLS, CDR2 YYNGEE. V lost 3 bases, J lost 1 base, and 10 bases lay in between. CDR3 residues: CASSAPLGNTGELFF. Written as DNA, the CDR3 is TGTGCCAGCAGCGCTCCTTTGGGGAACACCGGGGAGCTGTTTTTT. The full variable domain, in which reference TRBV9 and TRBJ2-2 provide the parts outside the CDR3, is DSGVTQTPKHLITATGQRVTLRCSPRSGDLSVYWYQQSLDQGLQFLIQYYNGEERAKGNILERFSAQQFPDLHSELNLSSLELGDSALYFCASSAPLGNTGELFFGEGSRLTVL.

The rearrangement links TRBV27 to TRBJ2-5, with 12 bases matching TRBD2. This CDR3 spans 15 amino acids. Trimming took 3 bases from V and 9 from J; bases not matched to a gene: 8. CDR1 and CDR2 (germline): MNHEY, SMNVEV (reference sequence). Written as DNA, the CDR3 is TGTGCCAGCAGTTTGACTAGCGGGGGCCCCCAGGCCCAGTACTTC. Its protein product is CASSLTSGGPQAQYF.

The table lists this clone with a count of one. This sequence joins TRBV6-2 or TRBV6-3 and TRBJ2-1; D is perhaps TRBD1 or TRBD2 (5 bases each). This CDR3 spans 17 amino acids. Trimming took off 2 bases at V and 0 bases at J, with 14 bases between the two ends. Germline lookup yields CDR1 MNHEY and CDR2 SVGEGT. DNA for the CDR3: TGTGCCAGCAGTTACCGGAGGACACTATTCTCCTACAATGAGCAGTTCTTC. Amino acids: CASSYRRTLFSYNEQFF.

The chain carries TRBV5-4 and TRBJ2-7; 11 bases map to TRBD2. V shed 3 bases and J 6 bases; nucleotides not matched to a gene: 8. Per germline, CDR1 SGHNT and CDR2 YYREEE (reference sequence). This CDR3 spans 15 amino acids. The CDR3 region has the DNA TGTGCCAGCAGCTCCTTAGCGGGGGGGCTCTTCGAGCAGTACGTC. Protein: CASSSLAGGLFEQYV.

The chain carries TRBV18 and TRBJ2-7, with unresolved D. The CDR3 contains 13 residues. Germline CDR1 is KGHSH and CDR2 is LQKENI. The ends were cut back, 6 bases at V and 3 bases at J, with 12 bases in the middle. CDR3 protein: CASSLGRDYEQYV. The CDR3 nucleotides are TGTGCCAGCTCCTTGGGCAGAGACTACGAGCAGTACGTC.

CDR3 protein: CASSLWGSNQPQHF. CDR3 bases: TGTGCCAGCAGTCTTTGGGGGAGCAATCAGCCCCAGCATTTT. V gene TRBV27 combines with J gene TRBJ1-5; a possible D gene is TRBD1 (5 bases). The V gene lost 5 bases and the J gene lost 1 base, with 9 bases spanning the gap. Germline CDR1 and CDR2: MNHEY and SMNVEV (reference sequence). CDR3 length: 14 residues.

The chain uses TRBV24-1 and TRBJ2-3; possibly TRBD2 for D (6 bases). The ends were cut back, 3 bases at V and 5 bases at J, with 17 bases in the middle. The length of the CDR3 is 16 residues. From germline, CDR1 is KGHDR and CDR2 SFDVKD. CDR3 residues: CATSDTTGSSVDTQYF. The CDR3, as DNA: TGTGCCACCAGTGATACAACCGGGAGTAGTGTAGATACGCAGTATTTT.

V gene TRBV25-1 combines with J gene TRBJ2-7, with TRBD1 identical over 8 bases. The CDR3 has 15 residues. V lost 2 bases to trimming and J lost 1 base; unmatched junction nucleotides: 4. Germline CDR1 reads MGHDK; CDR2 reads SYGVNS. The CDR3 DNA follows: TGTGCCAGCAGTGAAGCGGGACAGGATTCCTACGAGCAGTACTTC. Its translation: CASSEAGQDSYEQYF.

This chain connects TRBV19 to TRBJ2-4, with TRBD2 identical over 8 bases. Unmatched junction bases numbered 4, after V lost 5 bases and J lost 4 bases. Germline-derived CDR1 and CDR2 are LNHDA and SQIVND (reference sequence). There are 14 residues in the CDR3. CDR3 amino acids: CASSASGLKNIQYF. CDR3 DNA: TGTGCCAGTAGTGCTAGCGGGCTAAAAAACATTCAGTACTTC.

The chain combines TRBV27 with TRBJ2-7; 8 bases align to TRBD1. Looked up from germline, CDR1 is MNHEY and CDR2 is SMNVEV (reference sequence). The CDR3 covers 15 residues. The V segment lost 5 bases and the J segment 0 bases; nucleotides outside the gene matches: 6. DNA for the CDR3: TGTGCCAGCAGTCCATCCGGGACAGGCTCCTACGAGCAGTACTTC. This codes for CASSPSGTGSYEQYF.

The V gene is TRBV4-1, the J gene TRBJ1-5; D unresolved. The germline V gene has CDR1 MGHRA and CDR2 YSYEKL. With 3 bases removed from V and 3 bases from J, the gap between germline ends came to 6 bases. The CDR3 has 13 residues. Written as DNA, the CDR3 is TGCGCCAGCAGCCAGAGGGCCAATCAGCCCCAGCATTTT. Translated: CASSQRANQPQHF.

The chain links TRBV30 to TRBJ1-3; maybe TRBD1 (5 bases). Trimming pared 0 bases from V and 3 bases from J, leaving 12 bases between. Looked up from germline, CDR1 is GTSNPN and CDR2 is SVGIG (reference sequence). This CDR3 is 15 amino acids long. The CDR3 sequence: CAWSVGGMGGNTIYF. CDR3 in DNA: TGTGCCTGGAGTGTGGGGGGGATGGGTGGAAACACCATATATTTT. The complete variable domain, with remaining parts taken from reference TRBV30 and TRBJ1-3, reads SQTIHQWPATLVQPVGSPLSLECTVEGTSNPNLYWYRQAAGRGLQLLFYSVGIGQISSEVPQNLSASRPQDRQFILSSKKLLLSDSGFYLCAWSVGGMGGNTIYFGEGSWLTVV.

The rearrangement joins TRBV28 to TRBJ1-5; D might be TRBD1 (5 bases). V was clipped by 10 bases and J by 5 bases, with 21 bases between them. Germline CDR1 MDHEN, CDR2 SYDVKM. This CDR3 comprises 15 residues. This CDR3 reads CATWADSNRYQPQHF. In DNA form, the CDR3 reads TGTGCCACCTGGGCAGACAGCAATAGGTATCAGCCCCAGCATTTT.

The CDR3 DNA follows: TGTGCCTGGAGCCACGGGGGGGGGACAGATACGCAGTATTTT. Protein: CAWSHGGGTDTQYF. The rearrangement links TRBV30 to TRBJ2-3; 8 nucleotides match TRBD2. V lost 3 bases, J lost 3 bases, and 5 bases stayed unmatched. Germline V gene lookup returns CDR1 GTSNPN and CDR2 SVGIG (reference sequence). The CDR3 loop spans 14 amino acids.

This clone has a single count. As DNA, the CDR3 is TGTGCCAGCAGCTTCCTCCGGGGCAATCAAGAGACCCAGTACTTC. Translation: CASSFLRGNQETQYF. The J gene is TRBJ2-5, the V gene TRBV5-6; D may correspond to TRBD1 or TRBD2 (5 bases each). This CDR3 comprises 15 residues. The germline CDR1 and CDR2 sequences are SGHDT and YYEEEE. V was trimmed by 2 bases and J by 2 bases, leaving 13 bases between them.

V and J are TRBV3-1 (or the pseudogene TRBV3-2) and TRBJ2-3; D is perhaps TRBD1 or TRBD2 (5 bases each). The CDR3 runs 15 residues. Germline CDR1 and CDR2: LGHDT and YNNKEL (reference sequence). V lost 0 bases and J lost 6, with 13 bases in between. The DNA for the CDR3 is TGTGCCAGCAGCCAAGATCGACGGGGCAGGGATACGCAGTATTTT. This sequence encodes CASSQDRRGRDTQYF.

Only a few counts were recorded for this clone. CDR3 in DNA: TGTGCCAGCAGCTTAGGGGAGGACACTGAAGCTTTCTTT. Amino acid sequence: CASSLGEDTEAFF. The genes are TRBV11-3 and TRBJ1-1; no clear D. The germline V gene encodes CDR1 SGHNT and CDR2 YENEEA. The CDR3 loop spans 13 amino acids. The V end was cut by 1 base, the J end by 3 bases, with 6 bases between.

The CDR3 sequence: CASSLRPTGSPEAFF. In DNA, the CDR3 is TGTGCCAGCAGCTTAAGACCTACAGGGAGTCCTGAAGCTTTCTTT. The V and J genes are TRBV11-3 and TRBJ1-1; possibly TRBD1 for D (6 bases). The germline gives CDR1 SGHNT, CDR2 YENEEA. V was pared by 2 bases and J by 6 bases, with 16 bases between. The CDR3 is 15 amino acids.

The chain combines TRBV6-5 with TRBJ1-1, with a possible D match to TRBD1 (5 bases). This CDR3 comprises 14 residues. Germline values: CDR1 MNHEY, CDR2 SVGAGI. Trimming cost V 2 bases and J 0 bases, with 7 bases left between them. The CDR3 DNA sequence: TGTGCCAGCAGTTACGGGGGTTTGAACACTGAAGCTTTCTTT. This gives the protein CASSYGGLNTEAFF.

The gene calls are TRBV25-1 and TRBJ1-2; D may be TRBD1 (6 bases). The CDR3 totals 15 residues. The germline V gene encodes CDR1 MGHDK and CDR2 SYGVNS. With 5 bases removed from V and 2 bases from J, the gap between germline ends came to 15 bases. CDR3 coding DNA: TGTGCCAGCAGTACCACAGGGTTGGGAAACTATGGCTACACCTTC. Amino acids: CASSTTGLGNYGYTF.

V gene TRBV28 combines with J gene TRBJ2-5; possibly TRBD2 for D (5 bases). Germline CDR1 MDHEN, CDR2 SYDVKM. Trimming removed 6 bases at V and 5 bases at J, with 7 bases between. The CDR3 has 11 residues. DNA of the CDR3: TGTGCCAGCAGCCGGAGGGAGACCCAGTACTTC. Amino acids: CASSRRETQYF.

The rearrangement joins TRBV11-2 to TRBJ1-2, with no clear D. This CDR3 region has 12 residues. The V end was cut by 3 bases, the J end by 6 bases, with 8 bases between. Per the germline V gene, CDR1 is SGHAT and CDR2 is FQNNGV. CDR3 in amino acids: CASSFGRDGYTF. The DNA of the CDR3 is TGTGCCAGCAGCTTCGGTCGGGATGGCTACACCTTC.

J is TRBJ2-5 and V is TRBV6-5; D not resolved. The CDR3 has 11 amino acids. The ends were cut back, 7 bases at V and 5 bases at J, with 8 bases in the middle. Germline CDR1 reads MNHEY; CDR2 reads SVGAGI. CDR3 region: CASTEGETQYF. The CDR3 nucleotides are TGTGCCAGCACCGAAGGGGAGACCCAGTACTTC.